These 17 T cell receptor beta chains were all obtained from the same sample, sequenced in a study of T cells after yellow fever vaccination (dated by TCRdb to about 2019). Library preparation was by 5' RACE. These reads were obtained on an Illumina NovaSeq 6000. Using fastp trimming at Q25 and MiXCR clonotype assembly, TCRdb reanalyzed the public sequencing data and kept in-frame beta chains. Rows merge per CDR3 protein into single entries with the most common DNA and genes. For this sample there are some 200,000 distinct CDR3 sequences; 3% to 4% appear just once. Of the sample, around 3% is held by the ten largest clones. The treatment or condition label corresponds to: live attenuated yellow fever vaccine strain. The sample consisted of CD4+ T cells sorted from PBMCs, taken 10 days after the yellow fever booster vaccination. The receptor source for this set is a man aged 18 to 35 who received the YFV17D yellow fever vaccine.

This clonotype was detected only a few times. The chain has TRBV28 and TRBJ2-7; D gene unclear. The CDR3 consists of 16 residues. V lost 4 bases and J lost 0, with 16 bases in between. The germline gives CDR1 MDHEN, CDR2 SYDVKM. CDR3 in DNA: TGTGCCAGCAGTTCCCCGAGCCGCCAAAGCTCCTACGAGCAGTACGTC. It encodes CASSSPSRQSSYEQYV.

The table lists this clonotype with many counts. The gene calls are TRBV11-1 and TRBJ2-1; a possible D gene is TRBD2 (5 bases). CDR1 is SGHAT and CDR2 is FQDESV in the germline V gene (reference sequence). Trimming shortened V by 6 bases and J by 7 bases, and 19 bases separated the two germline ends. This CDR3 contains 15 residues. Written as DNA, the CDR3 is TGTGCCAGCAGTCCTCCCCCGGGATGGGCAAATGAGCAGTTCTTC. It yields the protein CASSPPPGWANEQFF.

There are many counts of this clonotype. The CDR3 DNA follows: TGTGCCATCAGTGAGAGGCGAGAAGAGACCCAGTACTTC. It specifies CAISERREETQYF. The V call is TRBV10-3, the J call TRBJ2-5; D remains unclear. The germline V and J ends were trimmed by 2 bases and 3 bases, with 7 bases remaining between them. Germline CDR1 is ENHRY and CDR2 is SYGVKD. The CDR3 covers 13 residues.

This clonotype was counted many times. V usage is TRBV6-1 and J usage is TRBJ2-1; D gene unclear. The ends were cut back, 7 bases at V and 8 bases at J, with 15 bases in the middle. Germline lookup yields CDR1 MNHNS and CDR2 SASEGT. This CDR3 spans 13 amino acids. The CDR3 coding sequence is TGTGCCAGCATGAGGTATCGGGTCGATGAGCAGTTCTTC. Translated: CASMRYRVDEQFF.

This chain connects TRBV2 to TRBJ2-1, with D tentatively TRBD1 (5 bases). Germline CDR1 and CDR2: SNHLY and FYNNEI. The CDR3 spans 15 residues. V gave up 4 bases and J gave up 1 base, with 11 bases separating them. CDR3 bases: TGTGCCAGCAGTGCCTCTAGGGGATCCTACAATGAGCAGTTCTTC. Residues: CASSASRGSYNEQFF.

This clonotype was counted a few times. This chain links TRBV18 with TRBJ2-7, with 9 bases that match TRBD1. Trimming took 1 base from V and 5 from J; bases not matched to a gene: 6. Germline V gives CDR1 KGHSH, CDR2 LQKENI. The CDR3 contains 15 residues. CDR3 residues: CASSPRQDRGDEQYF. For the CDR3, the DNA is TGTGCCAGCTCACCACGTCAGGACAGGGGCGACGAGCAGTACTTC. Looking up the rest from reference TRBV18 and TRBJ2-7 gives the full variable domain: NAGVMQNPRHLVRRRGQEARLRCSPMKGHSHVYWYRQLPEEGLKFMVYLQKENIIDESGMPKERFSAEFPKEGPSILRIQQVVRGDSAAYFCASSPRQDRGDEQYFGPGTRLTVT.

This clonotype was detected a few times. The V gene is TRBV7-2, the J gene TRBJ2-5; no firm D call. Germline-derived CDR1 and CDR2 are SGHTA and FQGNSA. The CDR3 consists of 15 residues. Trimming took off 5 bases at V and 1 base at J, with 14 bases between the two ends. The CDR3 is CASSPVRGPQETQYF. The CDR3 DNA reads as TGTGCCAGCAGCCCCGTTCGAGGCCCCCAAGAGACCCAGTACTTC.

This clonotype was counted many times. J is TRBJ2-2 and V is TRBV20-1, with D possibly TRBD2 on 6 matching bases. Between the trimmed V and J ends, which lost 6 bases and 6 bases, there was a span of 23 bases. CDR1 and CDR2 (germline): DFQATT, SNEGSKA (reference sequence). The CDR3 is 16 amino acids. The CDR3 loop is CSAPSKPGTVAGELFF. The CDR3 bases are TGCAGTGCCCCTTCTAAACCCGGGACTGTGGCCGGGGAGCTGTTTTTT.

This clonotype was seen a few times. V is TRBV19 and J is TRBJ1-1; possibly TRBD1 for D (6 bases). The V gene's germline CDR1 is LNHDA and CDR2 SQIVND (reference sequence). This CDR3 is 14 amino acids long. V was clipped by 4 bases and J by 4 bases, with 13 bases between them. CDR3 protein: CASSTWGAATEAFF. DNA for the CDR3: TGTGCCAGTAGTACCTGGGGGGCGGCCACTGAAGCTTTCTTT. The entire variable domain, with the rest obtained from reference TRBV19 and TRBJ1-1, is as follows: DGGITQSPKYLFRKEGQNVTLSCEQNLNHDAMYWYRQDPGQGLRLIYYSQIVNDFQKGDIAEGYSVSREKKESFPLTVTSAQKNPTAFYLCASSTWGAATEAFFGQGTRLTVV.

In its sample, this clonotype was seen many times. V gene TRBV5-1 combines with J gene TRBJ1-4; D possibly corresponds to TRBD1 (6 bases). CDR1 SGHRS and CDR2 YFSETQ come from the germline V gene. CDR3 length: 14 amino acids. The ends were cut back, 2 bases at V and 6 bases at J, with 11 bases in the middle. CDR3 nucleotides: TGCGCCAGCAGCTTTAGGGGGGCGGATGAAAAACTGTTTTTT. Protein sequence: CASSFRGADEKLFF.

The table lists this clonotype with many counts. This rearrangement joins TRBV6-6 to TRBJ1-1; D gene unclear. From germline, CDR1 is MNHNY and CDR2 SVGAGI (reference sequence). This CDR3 has 13 residues. The ends were cut back, 7 bases at V and 2 bases at J, with 11 bases in the middle. The CDR3 DNA is TGTGCCAGCAAGGACCTACCAAACACTGAAGCTTTCTTT. Translating gives CASKDLPNTEAFF.

This clonotype was observed at least ten times. The rearrangement links TRBV27 to TRBJ2-1; TRBD2 might be the D (6 bases). Trimming pared 1 base from V and 4 bases from J, leaving 17 bases between. Germline CDR1 is MNHEY and CDR2 is SMNVEV (reference sequence). CDR3 length equals 17 residues. As DNA, the CDR3 is TGTGCCAGCAGTTTATTCTCCGGGACTCCGGAATACAATGAGCAGTTCTTC. It encodes CASSLFSGTPEYNEQFF.

This clonotype occurred many times. The chain is built from TRBV20-1 and TRBJ1-1, with 7 bases fitting TRBD1. The CDR3 has 15 amino acids. The junction had 9 bases not matched to a gene; V was cut back by 4 bases and J by 1 base. Per germline, CDR1 DFQATT and CDR2 SNEGSKA (reference sequence). The CDR3 region is CSATPYNRGNTEAFF. The CDR3 region has the DNA TGCAGTGCTACACCTTATAACAGGGGGAACACTGAAGCTTTCTTT.

This clonotype occurred many times. The chain recombines TRBV24-1 with TRBJ1-2, with D hard to call. CDR1 and CDR2 from the germline V gene are KGHDR and SFDVKD. This CDR3 contains 17 residues. Trimming removed 3 bases at V and 4 bases at J, with 20 bases between. The CDR3 nucleotides are TGTGCCACCAGTGATGTTGATGCGGACCGCACTTCCTATGGCTACACCTTC. This sequence encodes CATSDVDADRTSYGYTF.

This clonotype has more than one count but fewer than ten. The chain employs TRBV7-2 and TRBJ2-1, with D tentatively TRBD1 (5 bases). V dropped 5 bases and J dropped 7 bases, with 18 bases sitting between them. Germline loops: CDR1 SGHTA, CDR2 FQGNSA. CDR3 length: 15 amino acids. The CDR3 sequence is CASSGHRQSLNEQFF. DNA of the CDR3: TGTGCCAGCAGCGGACATCGTCAGTCGCTTAATGAGCAGTTCTTC.

This clonotype was seen ten or more times. The V gene is TRBV6-7, the J gene TRBJ2-7; 7 bases match TRBD2. TRBV6-7 is flagged as an ORF with uncertain function. V was clipped by 2 bases and J by 3 bases; unmatched bases: 4. The CDR3 runs to 14 residues. This CDR3 reads CASSYPGLVYEQYF. CDR3 sequence (DNA): TGTGCCAGCAGTTACCCCGGACTAGTCTACGAGCAGTACTTC.

In this sample, this clonotype turned up a few times. The chain uses TRBV7-3 and TRBJ2-2; a possible D gene is TRBD1 (6 bases). The CDR3 extends over 13 amino acids. The V end lost 5 bases, the J end lost 6 bases, and 10 bases lay between the germline ends. Germline values: CDR1 SGHTA, CDR2 FQGTGA. CDR3 DNA sequence: TGTGCCAGCAGCCGCGACAGGTCCGGGGAGCTGTTTTTT. This encodes CASSRDRSGELFF.